This T cell receptor (beta chain) was captured in a study of shared clonotypes between healthy human individuals. About the research overall: Plates per donor: three CD4 naive, three CD4 memory, two CD8 naive, one CD8 memory.

From CD4+ cells came CD45RA+ naive and CD45RA-negative memory subsets. The ends were cut back, 5 bases at V and 5 bases at J, with 16 bases in the middle. The CDR3 loop spans 14 amino acids. Germline V gene lookup returns CDR1 SEHNR and CDR2 FQNEAQ (reference sequence). Produced via immunoSEQ multiplex PCR; TCRdb's table is partial and in-frame only. The table has some 1,100,000 clones, around three quarters seen once. This chain links TRBV7-9 with TRBJ2-7, with a possible D match to TRBD1 (6 bases). This clonotype was obtained from a man younger than 35 in good health. Some clones in this sample may be carry-over from other donors' samples. Sequencing used memory CD4+ T cells from PBMCs. Subset noted: CD45RA-negative fraction. In DNA form, the CDR3 reads TGTGCCAGCAGCGCCGTCCCCGGGACAAACGAGCAGTACTTC. Its translation: CASSAVPGTNEQYF.